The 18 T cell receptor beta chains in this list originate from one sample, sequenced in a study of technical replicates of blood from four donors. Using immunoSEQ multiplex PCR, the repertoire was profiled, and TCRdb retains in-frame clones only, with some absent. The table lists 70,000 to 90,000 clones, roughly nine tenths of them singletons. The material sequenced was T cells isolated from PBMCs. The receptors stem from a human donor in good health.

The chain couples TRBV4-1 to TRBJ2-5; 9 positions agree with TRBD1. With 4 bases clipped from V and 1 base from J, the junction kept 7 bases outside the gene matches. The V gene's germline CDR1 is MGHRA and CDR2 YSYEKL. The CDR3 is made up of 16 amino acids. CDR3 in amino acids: CASSPGQGTFQETQYF. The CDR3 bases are TGCGCCAGCAGCCCCGGACAGGGGACGTTCCAAGAGACCCAGTACTTC.

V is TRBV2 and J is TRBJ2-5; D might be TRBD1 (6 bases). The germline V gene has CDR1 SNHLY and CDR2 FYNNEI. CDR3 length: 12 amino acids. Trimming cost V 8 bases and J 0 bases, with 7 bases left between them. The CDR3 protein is CASGQYQETQYF. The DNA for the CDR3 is TGTGCCAGCGGACAGTACCAAGAGACCCAGTACTTC.

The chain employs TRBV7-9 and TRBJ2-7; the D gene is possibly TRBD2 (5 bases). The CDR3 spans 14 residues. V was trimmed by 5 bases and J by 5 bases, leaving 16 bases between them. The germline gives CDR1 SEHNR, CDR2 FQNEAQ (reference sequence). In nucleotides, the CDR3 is TGTGCCAGCAGCCCCCAGGAGGTATCCAACGAGCAGTACTTC. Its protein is CASSPQEVSNEQYF.

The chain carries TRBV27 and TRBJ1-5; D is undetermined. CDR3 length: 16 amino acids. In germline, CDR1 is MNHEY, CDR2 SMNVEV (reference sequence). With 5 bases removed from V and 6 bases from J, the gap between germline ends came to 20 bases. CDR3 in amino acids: CASSARRPTVPQPQHF. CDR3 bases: TGTGCCAGCAGTGCTAGGCGCCCCACGGTCCCTCAGCCCCAGCATTTT.

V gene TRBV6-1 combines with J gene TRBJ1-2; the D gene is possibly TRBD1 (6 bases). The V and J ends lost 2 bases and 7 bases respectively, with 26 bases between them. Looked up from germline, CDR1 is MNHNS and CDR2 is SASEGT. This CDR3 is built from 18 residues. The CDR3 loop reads CASSERWGRTSEYLGYTF. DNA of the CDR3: TGTGCCAGCAGTGAACGGTGGGGGCGCACTAGCGAATATCTTGGCTACACCTTC.

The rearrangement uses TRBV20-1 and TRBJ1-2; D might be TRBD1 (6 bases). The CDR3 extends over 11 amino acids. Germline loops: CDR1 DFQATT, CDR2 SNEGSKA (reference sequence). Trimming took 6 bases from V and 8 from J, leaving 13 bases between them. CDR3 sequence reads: CSALTTGGYTF. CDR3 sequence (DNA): TGCAGTGCCTTAACGACAGGAGGCTACACCTTC.

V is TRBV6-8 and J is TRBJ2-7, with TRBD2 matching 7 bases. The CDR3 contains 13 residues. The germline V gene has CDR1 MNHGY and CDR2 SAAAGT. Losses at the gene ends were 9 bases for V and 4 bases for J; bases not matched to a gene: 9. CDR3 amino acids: CARGTIGTYEQYF. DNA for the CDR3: TGTGCCAGAGGGACTATTGGAACGTACGAGCAGTACTTC.

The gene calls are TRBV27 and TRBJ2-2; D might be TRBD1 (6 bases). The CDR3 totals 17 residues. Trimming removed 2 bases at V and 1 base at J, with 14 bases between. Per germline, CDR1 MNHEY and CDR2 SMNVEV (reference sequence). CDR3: CASSLGPGHRNTGELFF. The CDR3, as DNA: TGTGCCAGCAGTTTAGGCCCGGGACACAGGAACACCGGGGAGCTGTTTTTT.

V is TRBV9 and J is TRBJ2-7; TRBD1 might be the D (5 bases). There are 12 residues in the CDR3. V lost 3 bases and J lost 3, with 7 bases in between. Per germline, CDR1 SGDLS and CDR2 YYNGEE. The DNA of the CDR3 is TGTGCCAGCAGCGCAGACAGCTACGAGCAGTACTTC. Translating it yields CASSADSYEQYF.

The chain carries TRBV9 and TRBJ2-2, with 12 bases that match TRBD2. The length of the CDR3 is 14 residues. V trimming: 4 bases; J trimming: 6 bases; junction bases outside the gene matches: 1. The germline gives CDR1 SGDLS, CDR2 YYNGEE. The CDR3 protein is CASSRTSGAGELFF. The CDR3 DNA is TGTGCCAGCAGCCGGACTAGCGGGGCCGGGGAGCTGTTTTTT.

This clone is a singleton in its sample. The CDR3 region is CASTQRGGGSGELFF. Written as DNA, the CDR3 is TGTGCCAGCACCCAAAGGGGGGGCGGTTCGGGGGAGCTGTTTTTT. The chain joins TRBV5-4 to TRBJ2-2; the D gene is possibly TRBD2 (7 bases). CDR3 length: 15 residues. Trimming stripped 6 bases from V and 8 bases from J, with 20 bases between. CDR1 and CDR2 (germline): SGHNT, YYREEE (reference sequence).

For the CDR3, the DNA is TGTGCCAGCAGCTTATTCGGAACTAGCGAAGAGACCCAGTACTTC. Translation: CASSLFGTSEETQYF. This chain joins TRBV7-9 and TRBJ2-5; TRBD2 matches 7 bases. CDR1 SEHNR and CDR2 FQNEAQ come from the germline V gene (reference sequence). Trimming took 2 bases from V and 3 from J; bases not matched to a gene: 6. CDR3 length: 15 residues.

The CDR3: CASSQISNQPQHF. For the CDR3, the DNA is TGTGCCAGCAGCCAAATTAGCAATCAGCCCCAGCATTTT. V usage is TRBV28 and J usage is TRBJ1-5; D not resolved. The CDR3 runs 13 residues. V was pared by 6 bases and J by 0 bases, with 6 bases between. Germline V lookup: CDR1 MDHEN, CDR2 SYDVKM.

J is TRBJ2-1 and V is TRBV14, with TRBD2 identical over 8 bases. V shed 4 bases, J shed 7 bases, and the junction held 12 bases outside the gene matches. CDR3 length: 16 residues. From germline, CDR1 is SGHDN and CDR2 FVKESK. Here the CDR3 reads CASSPGAGVGSNEQFF. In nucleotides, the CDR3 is TGTGCCAGCAGCCCCGGAGCGGGAGTTGGGTCAAATGAGCAGTTCTTC.

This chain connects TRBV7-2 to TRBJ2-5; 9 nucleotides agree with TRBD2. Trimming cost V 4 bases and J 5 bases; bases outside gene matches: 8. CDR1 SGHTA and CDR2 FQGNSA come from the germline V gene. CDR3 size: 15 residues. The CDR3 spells CASSYLGGGAETQYF. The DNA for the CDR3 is TGTGCCAGCAGCTACCTGGGCGGGGGGGCGGAGACCCAGTACTTC.

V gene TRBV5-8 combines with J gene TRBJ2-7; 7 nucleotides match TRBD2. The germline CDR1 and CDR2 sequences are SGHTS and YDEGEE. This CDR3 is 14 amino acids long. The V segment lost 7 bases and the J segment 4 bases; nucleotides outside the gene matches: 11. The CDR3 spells CASLGAAGLYEQYF. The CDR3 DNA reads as TGTGCCAGCCTCGGGGCAGCGGGACTTTACGAGCAGTACTTC. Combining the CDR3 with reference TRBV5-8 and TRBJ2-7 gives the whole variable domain EAGVTQSPTHLIKTRGQQATLRCSPISGHTSVYWYQQALGLGLQFLLWYDEGEERNRGNFPPRFSGRQFPNYSSELNVNALELEDSALYLCASLGAAGLYEQYFGPGTRLTVT.

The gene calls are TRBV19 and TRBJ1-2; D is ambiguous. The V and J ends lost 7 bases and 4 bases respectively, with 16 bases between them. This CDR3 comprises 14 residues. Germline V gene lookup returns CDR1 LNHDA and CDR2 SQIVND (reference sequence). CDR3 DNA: TGTGCCAGTACTCAGGTCGTAAGCGGCTATGGCTACACCTTC. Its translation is CASTQVVSGYGYTF.

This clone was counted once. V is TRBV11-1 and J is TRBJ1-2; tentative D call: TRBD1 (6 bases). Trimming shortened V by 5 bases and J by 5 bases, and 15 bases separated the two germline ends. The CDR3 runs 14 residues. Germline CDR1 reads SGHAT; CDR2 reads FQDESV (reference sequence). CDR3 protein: CASSPGQSKYGYTF. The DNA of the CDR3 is TGTGCCAGCAGCCCAGGACAGTCAAAGTATGGCTACACCTTC.